Following are 10 T cell receptor beta chains from one sample sequenced in a study of T cell responses to AZD1222 COVID-19 vaccine (dated by TCRdb to the early 2020s). Library preparation was by the immunoSEQ multiplex PCR assay. TCRdb's version of the immuneACCESS table is confined to in-frame rearrangements and falls short of the full clone set. An unresolved V gene accounts for under half of the shortfall where checked; the remainder is of unknown origin. The table for this sample lists 120,000 or so clones; about 90% of them were counted only once. The ten largest account for about 10% of the sample. This specimen's time point label, per the study, means: baseline before first vaccination. The sample in question was peripheral blood, obtained on day 0 of AZD1222 vaccination. The receptors were sampled from an adult in good health.

The chain carries TRBV7-9 and TRBJ1-1, with D unresolved. The CDR3 spans 13 residues. V dropped 1 base and J dropped 4 bases, with 7 bases sitting between them. The germline gives CDR1 SEHNR, CDR2 FQNEAQ (reference sequence). For the CDR3, the DNA is TGTGCCAGCAGCTTAGTTCCAGGCACTGAAGCTTTCTTT. Its translation is CASSLVPGTEAFF.

The chain couples TRBV7-2 to TRBJ2-3; TRBD2 matches 7 bases. Germline V gives CDR1 SGHTA, CDR2 FQGNSA. The CDR3 runs 13 residues. Unmatched junction bases numbered 3, after V lost 7 bases and J lost 2 bases. CDR3 DNA sequence: TGTGCCAGCAACCTAGCGGCCACAGATACGCAGTATTTT. It translates to CASNLAATDTQYF.

The chain employs TRBV19 and TRBJ1-1, with TRBD1 matching over 7 bases. Germline CDR1 and CDR2: LNHDA and SQIVND (reference sequence). V trimming: 6 bases; J trimming: 5 bases; junction bases outside the gene matches: 9. The CDR3 is 14 residues long. The DNA of the CDR3 is TGTGCCAGTAGAATACAGGGGTCATGGACTGAAGCTTTCTTT. This gives the protein CASRIQGSWTEAFF.

The chain combines TRBV7-3 with TRBJ2-5, with a tentative D call TRBD1 (5 bases). The CDR3 has 13 residues. With 5 bases removed from V and 1 base from J, the gap between germline ends came to 8 bases. Germline V gene lookup returns CDR1 SGHTA and CDR2 FQGTGA. CDR3: CASSPGAQETQYF. In DNA form, the CDR3 reads TGTGCCAGCAGCCCTGGGGCCCAAGAGACCCAGTACTTC. Combining the CDR3 with reference TRBV7-3 and TRBJ2-5 gives the whole variable domain GAGVSQTPSNKVTEKGKYVELRCDPISGHTALYWYRQSLGQGPEFLIYFQGTGAADDSGLPNDRFFAVRPEGSVSTLKIQRTERGDSAVYLCASSPGAQETQYFGPGTRLLVL.

This sequence joins TRBV7-8 and TRBJ2-2, with D maybe TRBD2 (5 bases). The CDR3 loop spans 14 amino acids. The ends were cut back, 6 bases at V and 6 bases at J, with 14 bases in the middle. Germline values: CDR1 SGHVS, CDR2 FQNEAQ. The CDR3 is CASRGARGSGELFF. Here the CDR3 DNA reads TGTGCCAGCAGGGGAGCGCGAGGGTCCGGGGAGCTGTTTTTT.

The CDR3 spells CASSFLADQETQYF. CDR3 sequence (DNA): TGTGCCAGCAGCTTCCTAGCAGACCAAGAGACCCAGTACTTC. The chain joins TRBV27 to TRBJ2-5, with D maybe TRBD2 (5 bases). CDR1 and CDR2 from the germline V gene are MNHEY and SMNVEV (reference sequence). The V end lost 6 bases, the J end lost 0 bases, and 11 bases lay between the germline ends. The CDR3 consists of 14 residues.

This chain connects TRBV29-1 to TRBJ1-5; D gene uncertain. This CDR3 has 12 amino acids. The germline V and J ends were trimmed by 4 bases and 5 bases, with 9 bases remaining between them. Germline CDR1 reads SQVTM; CDR2 reads ANQGSEA. The CDR3 reads CSVGGLDQPQHF. The CDR3, as DNA: TGCAGCGTTGGAGGGCTAGATCAGCCCCAGCATTTT. The entire variable domain, with the rest obtained from reference TRBV29-1 and TRBJ1-5, is as follows: SAVISQKPSRDICQRGTSLTIQCQVDSQVTMMFWYRQQPGQSLTLIATANQGSEATYESGFVIDKFPISRPNLTFSTLTVSNMSPEDSSIYLCSVGGLDQPQHFGDGTRLSIL.

The chain links TRBV18 to TRBJ1-5; D is undetermined. With 1 base removed from V and 5 bases from J, the gap between germline ends came to 9 bases. Germline-derived CDR1 and CDR2 are KGHSH and LQKENI. The CDR3 sequence is 14 residues long. The CDR3 here is CASSPQSRDQPQHF. The CDR3 region has the DNA TGTGCCAGCTCACCACAGTCGAGGGATCAGCCCCAGCATTTT. Combining the CDR3 with reference TRBV18 and TRBJ1-5 gives the whole variable domain NAGVMQNPRHLVRRRGQEARLRCSPMKGHSHVYWYRQLPEEGLKFMVYLQKENIIDESGMPKERFSAEFPKEGPSILRIQQVVRGDSAAYFCASSPQSRDQPQHFGDGTRLSIL.

This clone has a handful of counts. CDR3 coding DNA: TGTGCCAGCAGTTCACGGACTGATTCCTACGAGCAGTACTTC. Amino acid sequence: CASSSRTDSYEQYF. The rearrangement joins TRBV28 to TRBJ2-7; possibly TRBD2 for D (5 bases). Germline-derived CDR1 and CDR2 are MDHEN and SYDVKM. V was trimmed by 4 bases and J by 1 base, leaving 11 bases between them. The CDR3 is 14 amino acids.

The V and J genes are TRBV5-1 and TRBJ2-5; 7 nucleotides align to TRBD1. The CDR3 contains 14 residues. V was pared by 4 bases and J by 1 base, with 4 bases of the junction left unmatched. CDR1 is SGHRS, CDR2 YFSETQ, per germline. The CDR3 sequence is CASSHGTAQETQYF. In DNA form, the CDR3 reads TGCGCCAGCAGCCATGGGACAGCCCAAGAGACCCAGTACTTC.